Following are 21 T cell receptor beta chains from one sample sequenced in a study of T cells in localized non-small cell lung cancer. Only in-frame clones appear in the TCRdb table, and some are missing; sequencing was by immunoSEQ multiplex PCR. The data show 31,000 or so clones, approximately 88% seen once. The sequenced sample was peripheral blood mononuclear cells, obtained before any cancer treatment. Receptor source: a woman aged 40-70 years with stage III lung adenocarcinoma.

The chain has TRBV9 and TRBJ2-1, with D perhaps matching TRBD1 or TRBD2 (7 bases each). V was trimmed by 3 bases and J by 0 bases, leaving 13 bases between them. CDR1 and CDR2 from the germline V gene are SGDLS and YYNGEE. The CDR3 totals 16 residues. The CDR3 protein is CASSEGRGHSYNEQFF. CDR3 DNA sequence: TGTGCCAGCAGCGAGGGGAGGGGGCACTCCTACAATGAGCAGTTCTTC. The full variable domain, completed using reference TRBV9 and TRBJ2-1, is DSGVTQTPKHLITATGQRVTLRCSPRSGDLSVYWYQQSLDQGLQFLIQYYNGEERAKGNILERFSAQQFPDLHSELNLSSLELGDSALYFCASSEGRGHSYNEQFFGPGTRLTVL.

This chain uses TRBV6-5 with TRBJ1-2, with TRBD1 identical over 7 bases. Trimming at V came to 6 bases and at J to 1 base, leaving 2 bases not matched to a gene. The CDR3 totals 13 residues. Germline V lookup: CDR1 MNHEY, CDR2 SVGAGI. DNA for the CDR3: TGTGCCAGCAGACGACAGGGTAACTATGGCTACACCTTC. Its protein is CASRRQGNYGYTF.

This clone was seen only a few times. The J gene is TRBJ2-1, the V gene TRBV6-1; 12 positions agree with TRBD2. CDR3 length equals 15 residues. With V trimmed by 5 bases and J by 8 bases, 7 bases remained unmatched. CDR1 is MNHNS, CDR2 SASEGT, per germline. CDR3 protein: CASSQLAGGSDEQFF. The CDR3 bases are TGTGCCAGCAGTCAACTAGCGGGGGGTTCGGATGAGCAGTTCTTC.

The CDR3 spells CAWSVTGGQETQYF. The CDR3 nucleotides read TGTGCCTGGAGTGTGACGGGGGGGCAAGAGACCCAGTACTTC. The gene calls are TRBV30 and TRBJ2-5; 8 positions match TRBD2. This CDR3 has 14 residues. Germline values: CDR1 GTSNPN, CDR2 SVGIG (reference sequence). J lost 2 bases, V lost 0 bases, and 2 bases had no gene match.

The chain uses TRBV7-2 and TRBJ2-1; 10 bases are shared with TRBD2. Germline V gene lookup returns CDR1 SGHTA and CDR2 FQGNSA. Trimming cost V 7 bases and J 9 bases; bases outside gene matches: 9. The CDR3 has 14 amino acids. The CDR3 region is CASNQKRGGSEQFF. In nucleotides, the CDR3 is TGTGCCAGCAATCAAAAGCGGGGGGGCAGTGAGCAGTTCTTC.

The V call is TRBV27, the J call TRBJ2-7, with D hard to call. The V gene's germline CDR1 is MNHEY and CDR2 SMNVEV (reference sequence). The CDR3 totals 13 residues. Deletions cut 0 bases from V and 8 bases from J, with 11 bases between. The CDR3, as DNA: TGTGCCAGCAGTTTATCGAGGTCTAGGAAGCAGTACTTC. It specifies CASSLSRSRKQYF.

In this sample, this clone turned up a few times. The chain has TRBV13 and TRBJ2-4, with 8 bases fitting TRBD1. Germline CDR1 is PRHDT and CDR2 is FYEKMQ (reference sequence). With 4 bases clipped from V and 5 bases from J, the junction kept 10 bases outside the gene matches. This CDR3 contains 16 residues. CDR3 residues: CASSSSDRGRENIQYF. The CDR3 nucleotides are TGTGCCAGCAGCTCCTCTGACAGGGGACGGGAAAACATTCAGTACTTC.

The chain has TRBV29-1 and TRBJ1-2; TRBD1 aligns across 9 bases. Germline V gives CDR1 SQVTM, CDR2 ANQGSEA. Losses at the gene ends were 7 bases for V and 2 bases for J; bases not matched to a gene: 2. The CDR3 has 12 amino acids. The CDR3 loop reads CSGGTGNYGYTF. The CDR3 DNA sequence: TGCAGCGGCGGGACAGGGAACTATGGCTACACCTTC.

The chain couples TRBV4-2 to TRBJ2-3, with TRBD2 identical over 7 bases. CDR1 is LGHNA, CDR2 YNFKEQ, per germline. The V gene end was trimmed by 0 bases and the J gene end by 1 base; junction bases not matched to a gene: 7. This CDR3 is 17 amino acids long. The CDR3 loop is CASSQEGLSGGTDTQYF. The CDR3 DNA follows: TGTGCCAGCAGCCAAGAGGGTCTAAGCGGGGGCACAGATACGCAGTATTTT.

The chain has TRBV30 and TRBJ2-7; D is unresolved. The CDR3 runs 13 residues. Germline V lookup: CDR1 GTSNPN, CDR2 SVGIG (reference sequence). Trimming cost V 1 base and J 7 bases, with 14 bases left between them. CDR3 sequence reads: CAWSAWFDPEQYF. Written as DNA, the CDR3 is TGTGCCTGGAGTGCGTGGTTCGACCCAGAGCAGTACTTC.

The chain is built from TRBV30 and TRBJ2-7; 12 bases are a match to TRBD2. Germline trimming cut 5 bases from V and 6 bases from J; bases unmatched to any gene: 5. The CDR3 is made up of 13 amino acids. CDR1 and CDR2 from the germline V gene are GTSNPN and SVGIG (reference sequence). CDR3 coding DNA: TGTGCCTGGGGAGGGGGACTAGCGGGCGAGCAGTACTTC. Translating gives CAWGGGLAGEQYF.

The sample holds a few counts of this clone. The CDR3 DNA sequence: TGTGCCAGTAGTACTCACCCGGGTCGGGGGCGCACTGAAGCTTTCTTT. Translation gives CASSTHPGRGRTEAFF. This rearrangement joins TRBV19 to TRBJ1-1; TRBD1 might be the D (6 bases). Trimming stripped 4 bases from V and 4 bases from J, with 19 bases between. This CDR3 comprises 16 residues. Germline loops: CDR1 LNHDA, CDR2 SQIVND (reference sequence).

The chain joins TRBV4-1 to TRBJ2-7; the D is unclear. Trimming pared 0 bases from V and 1 base from J, leaving 7 bases between. The germline V gene encodes CDR1 MGHRA and CDR2 YSYEKL. The CDR3 loop spans 14 amino acids. CDR3 sequence: CASSQDDRSYEQYF. CDR3 nucleotide sequence: TGCGCCAGCAGCCAAGATGACCGATCCTACGAGCAGTACTTC.

The chain recombines TRBV19 with TRBJ1-2; D is unresolved. V was shortened by 5 bases and J by 2 bases, with 15 bases between the two germline ends. CDR1 LNHDA and CDR2 SQIVND come from the germline V gene (reference sequence). The CDR3 contains 15 residues. As DNA, the CDR3 is TGTGCCAGTAGTCCCCAGTCCAAGGGCAACTATGGCTACACCTTC. Residues: CASSPQSKGNYGYTF.

This chain uses TRBV5-4 with TRBJ1-2; D remains unclear. Trimming cost V 1 base and J 4 bases, with 8 bases left between them. Germline V gene lookup returns CDR1 SGHNT and CDR2 YYREEE (reference sequence). The CDR3 contains 13 residues. The CDR3 spells CASSLSDFYGYTF. CDR3 sequence (DNA): TGTGCCAGCAGCTTGTCAGACTTCTATGGCTACACCTTC.

This CDR3 is CASSTPDRSYEQYF. The CDR3 DNA reads TGTGCCAGTAGTACCCCCGACAGGTCCTACGAGCAGTACTTC. V is TRBV19 and J is TRBJ2-7, with a possible D match to TRBD1 (6 bases). The CDR3 length is 14 residues. Germline CDR1 reads LNHDA; CDR2 reads SQIVND (reference sequence). The germline V and J ends were trimmed by 4 bases and 1 base, with 11 bases remaining between them.

The V and J genes are TRBV9 and TRBJ1-2, with a possible D match to TRBD1 (6 bases). The CDR3 extends over 15 amino acids. The V and J ends lost 3 bases and 4 bases respectively, with 16 bases between them. Looked up from germline, CDR1 is SGDLS and CDR2 is YYNGEE. CDR3 nucleotide sequence: TGTGCCAGCAGCGAAAGGACGGACAGCGTCTATGGCTACACCTTC. Translated, it gives CASSERTDSVYGYTF.

The rearrangement uses TRBV27 and TRBJ2-7; 7 bases match TRBD1. Unmatched junction bases numbered 8, after V lost 9 bases and J lost 0 bases. The CDR3 extends over 14 amino acids. Germline V gene sequence: CDR1 MNHEY, CDR2 SMNVEV (reference sequence). This CDR3 is CASSTGANSYEQYF. In DNA, the CDR3 is TGTGCCAGTTCTACAGGGGCCAACTCCTACGAGCAGTACTTC.

The rearrangement joins TRBV5-1 to TRBJ2-2; D is uncertain. V lost 2 bases and J lost 0, with 5 bases in between. The CDR3 totals 14 residues. In germline, CDR1 is SGHRS, CDR2 YFSETQ. The CDR3 spells CASSFRPNTGELFF. The CDR3 nucleotides are TGCGCCAGCAGCTTCCGACCGAACACCGGGGAGCTGTTTTTT.

The gene calls are TRBV7-9 and TRBJ1-2; TRBD1 is a possible D gene (5 bases). V was trimmed by 2 bases and J by 8 bases, leaving 15 bases between them. Looked up from germline, CDR1 is SEHNR and CDR2 is FQNEAQ (reference sequence). The length of the CDR3 is 14 residues. The chain's CDR3 is CASSLNRPVGGYTF. CDR3 DNA: TGTGCCAGCAGCTTAAACAGGCCGGTGGGGGGCTACACCTTC.

The rearrangement uses TRBV14 and TRBJ2-7, with D maybe TRBD2 (5 bases). The V end lost 0 bases, the J end lost 4 bases, and 16 bases lay between the germline ends. Germline CDR1 reads SGHDN; CDR2 reads FVKESK. This CDR3 has 16 residues. The CDR3 is CASSQDGVGLPYEQYF. CDR3 nucleotides: TGTGCCAGCAGCCAAGACGGGGTCGGACTGCCGTACGAGCAGTACTTC.